A selection of T cell receptor beta chains follows, all from one sample in a study of T cells in Graves' hyperthyroidism and ophthalmopathy. TCRdb re-derived calls from the multiplex PCR reads in MiXCR, one entry per CDR3 protein. This table holds approximately 360,000 distinct CDR3 sequences, approximately 15% found once. Sequencing was done on a sample of blood. The receptors stem from a woman between 18 and 29 years old with Graves' hyperthyroidism that later progressed to Graves' ophthalmopathy. CDR3s leave out the opening cysteine and the closing phenylalanine or tryptophan.

V gene: TRBV20-1
CDR3 protein: SAELGGNEKLF

V gene: TRBV3-1
CDR3 protein: ASSQDVGRNTEAF

V gene: TRBV20-1
CDR3 protein: SATGGEFKYEQY

V gene: TRBV15
CDR3 protein: ATSSVQTQETQY

V gene: TRBV2
CDR3 protein: ASSGSSDNTDTQY

V gene: TRBV28
CDR3 protein: ASSLVRGQVNNQPQH

V gene: TRBV29-1
CDR3 protein: SVENRGSGTPRNEQF

V gene: TRBV20-1
CDR3 protein: SAGEPALPDTQY

V gene: TRBV20-1
CDR3 protein: SASSGTVTYEQY

V gene: TRBV27
CDR3 protein: ASSLVDRVRSPLH

V gene: TRBV12-3/TRBV12-4
CDR3 protein: ASSLHGGTTGELF

V gene: TRBV28
CDR3 protein: ASSFKGVGGETQY

V gene: TRBV27
CDR3 protein: ASSLSADGTATYEQY

V gene: TRBV6-1
CDR3 protein: ASSEVEGLGEQY

V gene: TRBV18
CDR3 protein: ASSPPSRQGAGAF

V gene: TRBV30
CDR3 protein: AQHPGQFSTDTQY

V gene: TRBV7-8
CDR3 protein: ASSPPGQIYEQY

V gene: TRBV19
CDR3 protein: ASSIFHQSNQPQH

V gene: TRBV6-2/TRBV6-3
CDR3 protein: ASSNRQGTGANVLT

V gene: TRBV28
CDR3 protein: ASSGEGGSYEQY

V gene: TRBV6-4
CDR3 protein: ASSAGTGPYT

V gene: TRBV19
CDR3 protein: ASSIIDGSNQPQH

V gene: TRBV6-1
CDR3 protein: ASSDRTGGQTDTQY

V gene: TRBV10-3
CDR3 protein: AIRAGEDYEQY

V gene: TRBV6-1
CDR3 protein: ASSPGLAGGY

V gene: TRBV28
CDR3 protein: ASSSPIYYEQY

V gene: TRBV4-2
CDR3 protein: ASSQGLEWAQF

V gene: TRBV29-1
CDR3 protein: SVGGLAGGGETQY

V gene: TRBV28
CDR3 protein: ASSPRTSYDEQY

V gene: TRBV30
CDR3 protein: ARNKGPQSGTGELF

V gene: TRBV6-1
CDR3 protein: ASSDYSYEQY

V gene: TRBV30
CDR3 protein: AWSSDRGTEAF

V gene: TRBV11-2
CDR3 protein: ASSQLLAGGPGNEQF

V gene: TRBV5-1
CDR3 protein: ASSASGSDTQY

V gene: TRBV20-1
CDR3 protein: SAEDYNEQF

V gene: TRBV30
CDR3 protein: AWSVGYEQY

V gene: TRBV5-1
CDR3 protein: ASTQTTGEAYEQY

V gene: TRBV10-3
CDR3 protein: AISESREGADTQY

V gene: TRBV9
CDR3 protein: ASSVGQANEKLF

V gene: TRBV11-3
CDR3 protein: ASSLGAGGPVLDTQY

V gene: TRBV11-2
CDR3 protein: ASRPRSNYGYT

V gene: TRBV10-3
CDR3 protein: AISESTPTVRRTEAF

V gene: TRBV5-1
CDR3 protein: ASNSGHGGYNEQF

V gene: TRBV20-1
CDR3 protein: SAVHSGGNEQF

V gene: TRBV20-1
CDR3 protein: SASRQGYNEQF

V gene: TRBV28
CDR3 protein: ASTHRGWYEQY

V gene: TRBV4-2
CDR3 protein: ASSQDLETYEDTEAF

V gene: TRBV28
CDR3 protein: ASSFRDRGQGEQF

V gene: TRBV6-2/TRBV6-3
CDR3 protein: ASTNGRVIYNEQF

V gene: TRBV27
CDR3 protein: ASSFKMNTEAF

V gene: TRBV6-1
CDR3 protein: ASRGQGIAEAF

V gene: TRBV28
CDR3 protein: ASSFGPEGDYGYT

V gene: TRBV6-5
CDR3 protein: ASSYSWPAGSPLH

V gene: TRBV6-1
CDR3 protein: ASSEYRGTEAF

V gene: TRBV5-5
CDR3 protein: ASSSTGHWGQPQH